This T cell receptor beta chain originates from a study of blood T cell repertoires in COVID-19. The CDR3 totals 13 residues. CDR1 SGHKS and CDR2 YYEKEE come from the germline V gene (reference sequence). Trimming cost V 1 base and J 0 bases, with 5 bases left between them. This clone was seen once. In the authors' workflow: Researchers report that nucleated cell counts were estimated from reference gene primer amplification. The repertoire was sequenced with immunoSEQ multiplex PCR; TCRdb's copy has only in-frame clones and lacks some. The DNA gave D and trimming, while V, J and clone size come from that table. The table includes 140,000 to 150,000 clones, roughly 82% detected once.

This clonotype was obtained from a man in his fifties or sixties with active or convalescent COVID-19. The sample taken for sequencing was peripheral blood. The chain links TRBV5-5 to TRBJ2-7; D not certain. CDR3 sequence: CASSLRSSYEQYF. CDR3 nucleotide sequence: TGTGCCAGCAGCTTGCGGTCCTCCTACGAGCAGTACTTC.